The T cell receptor (beta chain) described here comes from a study of regulatory T cells in long-lasting Graves disease. CDR3 size: 16 residues. Germline values: CDR1 SGHRS, CDR2 YFSETQ. Study outcomes and limitations: Favored usage of TRBV28, TRBJ1-2 and TRBJ2-5 was recorded in persistent disease.

Time point reported: newly diagnosed GD, antithyroid drugs for less than 3 months. PBMC-extracted RNA yielded the TCR library. This clonotype was picked up many times. The antigen is not known. Sequence at one end of the junction differs from germline and may be a read error. According to the study, TCR beta libraries were built with iRepertoire HTBI primers and CDR3-region Arm-PCR. TCRdb fed the multiplex PCR reads into MiXCR, producing one record per CDR3 protein. Among hundreds of thousands of distinct CDR3 sequences listed, 15% to 20% were seen once. These same records also appear under a second study, on T cells in Graves' hyperthyroidism and ophthalmopathy. That paper notes: Most clonotypes expanded in the thyroid (above 0.001) were also present in blood.

The receptor's source is a middle-aged woman with Graves disease. Sequencing used peripheral blood mononuclear cells (PBMCs), obtained at new diagnosis, from a patient treated with antithyroid drugs. The V call is TRBV5-1, the J call TRBJ2-1; 11 bases line up with TRBD2. CDR3 coding DNA: TGTGCCAGCAGCTTAGCTAGCGGGGGGTCCTACAATGAGCAGTTCTTC. It encodes CASSLASGGSYNEQFF. Drawing the rest from reference TRBV5-1 and TRBJ2-1, the complete variable domain is KAGVTQTPRYLIKTRGQQVTLSCSPISGHRSVSWYQQTPGQGLQFLFEYFSETQRNKGNFPGRFSGRQFSNSRSEMNVSTLELGDSALYLCASSLASGGSYNEQFFGPGTRLTVL.